The rows below give T cell receptor beta chains drawn from one sample of a study of T cells in tuberculosis. Clones were sequenced by immunoSEQ multiplex PCR, and TCRdb holds only the in-frame ones, with some missing. The sample lists approximately 57,000 clones, approximately 91% occurring once. Sequences were obtained from CD1b-GMM tetramer-negative cells sorted from PBMCs. The source of these receptors is an adult woman with latent tuberculosis. The CDR3 runs from the conserved cysteine through the conserved F or W. A D gene is named only where the DNA matches it firmly. Expanded clones are given a class, and other clones once, few, many or no size at all.

size: once; D: NA; V: TRBV6-1; J: TRBJ1-4; DNA: TGTGCCAGCAACACCGGGAGTCCCGAAAAACTGTTTTTT; CDR3: CASNTGSPEKLFF
size: NA; D: TRBD2; V: TRBV7-9; J: TRBJ2-3; DNA: TGTGCCAGCGAGCGGGAGTACACAGATACGCAGTATTTT; CDR3: CASEREYTDTQYF
size: NA; D: NA; V: TRBV2; J: TRBJ1-5; DNA: TGTGCCAGCAGCCCCGACAGGAGATTTAATCAGCCCCAGCATTTT; CDR3: CASSPDRRFNQPQHF
size: NA; D: NA; V: TRBV5-4; J: TRBJ2-1; DNA: TGTGCCAGCAGCTTTGACAAGAATGAGCAGTTCTTC; CDR3: CASSFDKNEQFF
size: NA; D: TRBD1; V: TRBV30; J: TRBJ1-4; DNA: TGTGCCTGGAGTGTATGGCAGGGGGCCGAAAAACTGTTTTTT; CDR3: CAWSVWQGAEKLFF
size: NA; D: TRBD2; V: TRBV10-3; J: TRBJ2-7; DNA: TGTGCCATCAGTGATATTCCGGTAGCGGGAGGGCCCTTTCCTTACTACGAGCAGTACTTC; CDR3: CAISDIPVAGGPFPYYEQYF
size: once; D: TRBD1; V: TRBV10-3; J: TRBJ2-2; DNA: TGTGCCATCGGAGGACAGGGTGGGACCGGGGAGCTGTTTTTT; CDR3: CAIGGQGGTGELFF
size: few; D: TRBD1; V: TRBV7-9; J: TRBJ1-4; DNA: TGTGCCAGCAGCTTACCCCAGGGGGCTTCTGAAAAACTGTTTTTT; CDR3: CASSLPQGASEKLFF
size: NA; D: TRBD1; V: TRBV23-1; J: TRBJ1-4; DNA: TGCGCCAGCAGTCAATCCTGGGACAGGGGGCCAGCAACTAATGAAAAACTGTTTTTT; CDR3: CASSQSWDRGPATNEKLFF
size: NA; D: NA; V: TRBV28; J: TRBJ2-1; DNA: TGTGCCAGCAGGGATGGGTCGAAGGGGCCTGAGCAGTTCTTC; CDR3: CASRDGSKGPEQFF
size: NA; D: NA; V: TRBV4-3; J: TRBJ2-7; DNA: TGCGCCAGCAGCCAAGTCGTCCCAGGGAACTACGAGCAGTACTTC; CDR3: CASSQVVPGNYEQYF
size: NA; D: TRBD1; V: TRBV5-1; J: TRBJ2-7; DNA: TGCGCCAGCAGCCCGGACAGGGTAGATTTAGAGCAGTACTTC; CDR3: CASSPDRVDLEQYF
size: few; D: TRBD1; V: TRBV5-5; J: TRBJ1-3; DNA: TGTGCCAGCAGCTCCTTCCGCGACAGGGCTGGAAACACCATATATTTT; CDR3: CASSSFRDRAGNTIYF
size: NA; D: TRBD1; V: TRBV2; J: TRBJ1-1; DNA: TGTGCCAGCGAGACAGGGAACATTCCTGAAGCTTTCTTT; CDR3: CASETGNIPEAFF